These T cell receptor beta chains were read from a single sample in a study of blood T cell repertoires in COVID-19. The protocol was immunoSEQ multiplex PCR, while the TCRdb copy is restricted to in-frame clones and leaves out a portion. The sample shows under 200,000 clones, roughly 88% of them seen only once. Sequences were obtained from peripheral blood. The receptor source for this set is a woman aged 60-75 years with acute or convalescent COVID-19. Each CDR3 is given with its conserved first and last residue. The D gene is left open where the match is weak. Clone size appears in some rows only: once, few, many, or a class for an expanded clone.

DNA: TGCGCCAGCAGCTCCCTACAGGGGGCGATGAACACTGAAGCTTTCTTT; CDR3: CASSSLQGAMNTEAFF; J: TRBJ1-1; size: .; V: TRBV5-1; D: TRBD1
DNA: TGCAGCGGAGCAACCGGGACAGGGAGGACCCAGTACTTC; CDR3: CSGATGTGRTQYF; J: TRBJ2-5; size: once; V: TRBV29-1; D: TRBD1
DNA: TGTGCCAGCAGCCCAGAACGTCACACAGATACGCAGTATTTT; CDR3: CASSPERHTDTQYF; J: TRBJ2-3; size: .; V: TRBV5-4; D: .
DNA: TGCGCCAGCAGCCAAGGAATAGTAACTAATGAAAAACTGTTTTTT; CDR3: CASSQGIVTNEKLFF; J: TRBJ1-4; size: .; V: TRBV4-3; D: .
DNA: TGCGCCAGCAGTGATCCAGGGGAAGGCACAGATACGCAGTATTTT; CDR3: CASSDPGEGTDTQYF; J: TRBJ2-3; size: .; V: TRBV10-2; D: .
DNA: TGTGCCATCAGTGGAGCTAGCGGGGGGCAAGAGACCCAGTACTTC; CDR3: CAISGASGGQETQYF; J: TRBJ2-5; size: .; V: TRBV10-3; D: TRBD2
DNA: TGTGCCAGCCGGTCAGGACAATATTCACCCCTCCACTTT; CDR3: CASRSGQYSPLHF; J: TRBJ1-6; size: .; V: TRBV6-5; D: .
DNA: TGTGCCAGCAGTAGAAACACTGAAGCTTTCTTT; CDR3: CASSRNTEAFF; J: TRBJ1-1; size: .; V: TRBV3-1/TRBV3-2; D: .
DNA: TGTGCCAGCAGCGGGACAGGGGACTATGGCTACACCTTC; CDR3: CASSGTGDYGYTF; J: TRBJ1-2; size: .; V: TRBV7-2; D: TRBD1
DNA: TGTGCCAGCAGTTTAGAAGGGGTCTACGAGCAGTACTTC; CDR3: CASSLEGVYEQYF; J: TRBJ2-7; size: .; V: TRBV12-3/TRBV12-4; D: .
DNA: TGTGCCAGCAGCCTAGACCCTAGGAACGGAAACACCATATATTTT; CDR3: CASSLDPRNGNTIYF; J: TRBJ1-3; size: .; V: TRBV2; D: .
DNA: TGTGCCAGCTCTATCGGGGGACCGGGACAGGGATCCTACGAGCAGTACTTC; CDR3: CASSIGGPGQGSYEQYF; J: TRBJ2-7; size: once; V: TRBV9; D: TRBD1
DNA: TGTGCCAGCAGCCAAGATCCCCTCCGGGGAGGAACCGGGGAGCTGTTTTTT; CDR3: CASSQDPLRGGTGELFF; J: TRBJ2-2; size: .; V: TRBV4-2; D: .
DNA: TGTGCCAGCAGTCGTACGACTAGCGGGTGGACAGATACGCAGTATTTT; CDR3: CASSRTTSGWTDTQYF; J: TRBJ2-3; size: few; V: TRBV7-2; D: TRBD2
DNA: TGTGCCAGCAGCTTAGCGGGGCCCAATGAAAAACTGTTTTTT; CDR3: CASSLAGPNEKLFF; J: TRBJ1-4; size: .; V: TRBV7-9; D: .
DNA: TGTGCCAGCAGCTTAACAGGGTACGAGCAGTACTTC; CDR3: CASSLTGYEQYF; J: TRBJ2-7; size: .; V: TRBV13; D: .